Each of the 5 T cell receptor beta chains below was sequenced from the same sample in a study of memory CD8 T cells in hepatitis C reinfection. TCRdb keeps only in-frame clones here, not all; method: immunoSEQ multiplex PCR. This repertoire shows approximately 52,000 clones, just under 90% found once; its top ten account for more than 0.8%. Time point specified: pre-reinfection, 55 to 20 weeks before reinfection detection. Sorted cells were sequenced directly ex vivo without any in vitro expansion. Sequenced material: naive CD8+ T cells sorted from blood. These receptors originate from a man between 18 and 35 years old with hepatitis C virus infection.

The genes are TRBV29-1 and TRBJ2-3, with a tentative D call TRBD1 (6 bases). This CDR3 has 13 residues. Germline CDR1 reads SQVTM; CDR2 reads ANQGSEA. The V gene lost 5 bases and the J gene lost 4 bases, with 13 bases spanning the gap. This CDR3 is CSVIWGPADTQYF. DNA for the CDR3: TGCAGCGTTATATGGGGGCCGGCAGATACGCAGTATTTT.

On this clone: This CDR3 is also generated by other DNA sequences in the sample. This chain joins TRBV19 and TRBJ2-1; no clear D gene. CDR3 size: 13 residues. The V end was cut by 4 bases, the J end by 6 bases, with 10 bases between. Germline V lookup: CDR1 LNHDA, CDR2 SQIVND (reference sequence). CDR3 coding DNA: TGTGCCAGTAGTAACATCCCACGCAATGAGCAGTTCTTC. Translating it yields CASSNIPRNEQFF.

This clone has only one observation. J is TRBJ2-7 and V is TRBV7-9; tentatively, D is TRBD2 (6 bases). In germline, CDR1 is SEHNR, CDR2 FQNEAQ (reference sequence). This CDR3 has 14 residues. The ends were cut back, 7 bases at V and 7 bases at J, with 20 bases in the middle. The CDR3 sequence: CASTSKGAGREQYF. The CDR3 coding sequence is TGTGCCAGCACCTCGAAGGGAGCGGGCAGGGAGCAGTACTTC.

V and J are TRBV19 and TRBJ1-2, with TRBD1 matching 9 bases. V trimming: 8 bases; J trimming: 4 bases; junction bases outside the gene matches: 8. Germline V gene data show CDR1 as LNHDA and CDR2 as SQIVND (reference sequence). This CDR3 is built from 14 residues. The CDR3 loop reads CASFSGQGIYGYTF. As DNA, the CDR3 is TGTGCCAGTTTCTCGGGACAGGGAATCTATGGCTACACCTTC.

The rearrangement joins TRBV11-2 to TRBJ2-7; D unclear. CDR1 is SGHAT, CDR2 FQNNGV, per germline. This CDR3 is built from 15 residues. Trimming took off 7 bases at V and 2 bases at J, with 18 bases between the two ends. The CDR3 DNA sequence: TGTGCCAGCACCTCCACCCCCCGGGTTCCCTACGAGCAGTACTTC. This codes for CASTSTPRVPYEQYF. Combining the CDR3 with reference TRBV11-2 and TRBJ2-7 gives the whole variable domain EAGVAQSPRYKIIEKRQSVAFWCNPISGHATLYWYQQILGQGPKLLIQFQNNGVVDDSQLPKDRFSAERLKGVDSTLKIQPAKLEDSAVYLCASTSTPRVPYEQYFGPGTRLTVT.